The 31 T cell receptor beta chains below all came from one sample that was sequenced in a study of OX40 agonist ivuxolimab in advanced cancers. Measured with immunoSEQ multiplex PCR; TCRdb has only the in-frame clones, and not every one. Of approximately 72,000 clones in the sample, 80% to 90% were seen once. The sequenced sample was CD4+ or CD8+ T cells sorted from blood, obtained in a trial of the OX40 agonist ivuxolimab. The receptor source for this set is an adult with an advanced solid tumor such as melanoma, head and neck, liver or kidney cancer.

This clone was counted a single time. The chain couples TRBV9 to TRBJ2-7; the D is unclear. CDR1 is SGDLS and CDR2 is YYNGEE in the germline V gene. Trimming took 3 bases from V and 7 from J, leaving 17 bases between them. The CDR3 runs to 14 residues. This chain's CDR3 is CASSGGSWSSEQYF. In DNA form, the CDR3 reads TGTGCCAGCAGCGGGGGTAGCTGGTCGTCTGAGCAGTACTTC.

This chain connects TRBV7-2 to TRBJ1-5; 7 positions agree with TRBD1. The CDR3 loop spans 13 amino acids. Germline trimming cut 4 bases from V and 11 bases from J; bases unmatched to any gene: 8. The germline gives CDR1 SGHTA, CDR2 FQGNSA. CDR3: CASSSDRARSQHF. The CDR3, as DNA: TGTGCCAGCAGCTCCGACAGGGCGAGGTCCCAGCATTTT.

The chain carries TRBV19 and TRBJ2-3; D is uncertain. Trimming shortened V by 5 bases and J by 6 bases, and 15 bases separated the two germline ends. CDR3 length equals 14 residues. Germline loops: CDR1 LNHDA, CDR2 SQIVND (reference sequence). CDR3 sequence reads: CASSLSRWSDTQYF. CDR3 nucleotides: TGTGCCAGTAGTCTCAGTAGGTGGAGTGATACGCAGTATTTT.

The gene calls are TRBV21-1 and TRBJ1-5. TRBV21-1 is marked as a pseudogene. The CDR3 length is 15 residues. The CDR3 region is CASSKRPQTNQPQHF. In nucleotides, the CDR3 is TGTGCCAGCAGCAAAAGGCCTCAAACTAATCAGCCCCAGCATTTT.

This chain connects TRBV20-1 to TRBJ1-2, with D unclear. V was cut by 4 bases and J by 4 bases, with 7 bases left in between. CDR1 DFQATT and CDR2 SNEGSKA come from the germline V gene (reference sequence). The CDR3 has 11 residues. CDR3 bases: TGCAGTGCTACAGGACCCTATGGCTACACCTTC. The encoded protein is CSATGPYGYTF.

The chain has TRBV29-1 and TRBJ2-7, with 9 bases aligning to TRBD1. Germline lookup yields CDR1 SQVTM and CDR2 ANQGSEA. J lost 4 bases, V lost 4 bases, and 8 bases had no gene match. CDR3 length equals 14 residues. The CDR3 loop is CSVAYSGQGYEQYF. The CDR3 DNA sequence: TGCAGCGTTGCGTATTCGGGACAGGGATACGAGCAGTACTTC.

The rearrangement joins TRBV28 to TRBJ1-5, with 7 positions matching TRBD1. Trimming removed 6 bases from V and 4 bases from J; junction bases left unmatched: 6. Per germline, CDR1 MDHEN and CDR2 SYDVKM. This CDR3 spans 14 amino acids. CDR3 region: CASRPGQNNQPQHF. CDR3 coding DNA: TGTGCCAGCAGACCGGGACAGAATAATCAGCCCCAGCATTTT.

The V gene is TRBV10-3, the J gene TRBJ1-4, with D unclear. Germline V lookup: CDR1 ENHRY, CDR2 SYGVKD. The CDR3 contains 13 residues. Trimming removed 3 bases at V and 7 bases at J, with 9 bases between. The CDR3 is CAISEEGGEKLFF. The CDR3 DNA is TGTGCCATCAGTGAAGAGGGAGGTGAAAAACTGTTTTTT.

The CDR3: CASSYQEGQMGYEQYF. The CDR3 DNA reads as TGTGCCAGCAGCTACCAAGAGGGCCAAATGGGCTACGAGCAGTACTTC. The chain combines TRBV7-2 with TRBJ2-7; maybe TRBD2 (5 bases). The CDR3 consists of 16 residues. V was clipped by 4 bases and J by 3 bases, with 19 bases between them. CDR1 is SGHTA, CDR2 FQGNSA, per germline.

This sequence joins TRBV7-9 and TRBJ1-1, with D possibly matching TRBD1 (5 bases). V was trimmed by 1 base and J by 5 bases, leaving 8 bases between them. Germline CDR1 and CDR2: SEHNR and FQNEAQ (reference sequence). The CDR3 length is 13 residues. CDR3 sequence reads: CASSLVGLTEAFF. The CDR3, as DNA: TGTGCCAGCAGCTTAGTGGGGCTGACTGAAGCTTTCTTT.

The V call is TRBV6-6, the J call TRBJ2-5; the D gene is possibly TRBD2 (7 bases). The CDR3 contains 15 residues. V was trimmed by 5 bases and J by 5 bases, leaving 18 bases between them. Germline lookup yields CDR1 MNHNY and CDR2 SVGAGI (reference sequence). The CDR3 DNA reads as TGTGCCAGCAGTCCCTTGGGGGGGGCGGTGGAGACCCAGTACTTC. The encoded protein is CASSPLGGAVETQYF.

By its share, this clone is medium-sized. The V gene is TRBV19, the J gene TRBJ2-1, with 9 nucleotides matching TRBD2. The CDR3 spans 15 residues. V lost 5 bases and J lost 6; bases outside the gene matches: 8. Germline V gene data show CDR1 as LNHDA and CDR2 as SQIVND (reference sequence). The CDR3 DNA reads TGTGCCAGTAGTCCCCGGGCTAGCGGGATCAATGAGCAGTTCTTC. Protein sequence: CASSPRASGINEQFF.

The chain carries TRBV2 and TRBJ2-3; TRBD1 is a possible D gene (5 bases). The CDR3 has 17 residues. The V end was cut by 3 bases, the J end by 0 bases, with 16 bases between. Germline V lookup: CDR1 SNHLY, CDR2 FYNNEI. CDR3 loop: CASSEQVRVSSTDTQYF. In nucleotides, the CDR3 is TGTGCCAGCAGTGAGCAAGTCAGGGTATCCAGCACAGATACGCAGTATTTT.

The genes are TRBV4-3 and TRBJ2-2, with D perhaps TRBD2 (6 bases). V was cut by 4 bases and J by 6 bases, with 18 bases left in between. The germline V gene has CDR1 LGHNA and CDR2 YSLEER. The CDR3 covers 16 residues. The CDR3 loop is CASSLNRDLRSGELFF. CDR3 nucleotides: TGCGCCAGCAGCCTCAACCGGGACTTACGATCCGGGGAGCTGTTTTTT.

CDR3 in amino acids: CASSQDTGSFYEQYF. For the CDR3, the DNA is TGCGCCAGCAGCCAAGACACGGGCTCCTTCTACGAGCAGTACTTC. This rearrangement joins TRBV4-3 to TRBJ2-7, with D hard to call. CDR3 length equals 15 residues. V lost 0 bases and J 3 bases, leaving 12 bases between the germline ends. Germline lookup yields CDR1 LGHNA and CDR2 YSLEER.

A few counts support this clone. The chain employs TRBV19 and TRBJ2-3, with D perhaps assigned TRBD1 or TRBD2 (5 bases each). Trimming cost V 5 bases and J 2 bases, with 17 bases left between them. The CDR3 has 16 amino acids. CDR1 and CDR2 from the germline V gene are LNHDA and SQIVND (reference sequence). The CDR3 spells CASSPRPGPTTDTQYF. CDR3 in DNA: TGTGCCAGTAGTCCCCGTCCGGGACCCACCACAGATACGCAGTATTTT.

The chain uses TRBV11-2 and TRBJ2-1; D is undetermined. Trimming pared 1 base from V and 3 bases from J, leaving 13 bases between. Germline V gene sequence: CDR1 SGHAT, CDR2 FQNNGV. The CDR3 has 16 residues. The CDR3 sequence is CASSLAFVGSYNEQFF. The CDR3 nucleotides are TGTGCCAGCAGCTTAGCATTCGTCGGCAGCTACAATGAGCAGTTCTTC.

The chain couples TRBV7-3 to TRBJ2-1, with D uncertain. CDR3 length equals 15 residues. The V end was cut by 2 bases, the J end by 0 bases, with 8 bases between. Germline V gives CDR1 SGHTA, CDR2 FQGTGA. The CDR3 here is CASSLGRNSYNEQFF. The DNA for the CDR3 is TGTGCCAGCAGCTTAGGTAGGAACTCCTACAATGAGCAGTTCTTC.

The J gene is TRBJ2-1, the V gene TRBV6-1, with D perhaps matching TRBD2 (6 bases). The germline V gene has CDR1 MNHNS and CDR2 SASEGT. The CDR3 totals 15 residues. Trimming took off 3 bases at V and 3 bases at J, with 12 bases between the two ends. The CDR3 spells CASSDWRESYNEQFF. CDR3 bases: TGTGCCAGCAGTGATTGGAGGGAGAGCTACAATGAGCAGTTCTTC.

V is TRBV19 and J is TRBJ2-1; unclear D gene. CDR1 LNHDA and CDR2 SQIVND come from the germline V gene (reference sequence). The V and J ends lost 6 bases and 3 bases respectively, with 15 bases between them. The CDR3 consists of 15 residues. The CDR3 loop is CASRVLGPNYNEQFF. The CDR3 DNA reads as TGTGCCAGTAGGGTTCTTGGACCCAACTACAATGAGCAGTTCTTC.

This clone was detected only a few times. J is TRBJ1-2 and V is TRBV6-5; 10 nucleotides line up with TRBD1. The CDR3 totals 14 residues. With 2 bases clipped from V and 4 bases from J, the junction kept 1 base outside the gene matches. Germline CDR1 reads MNHEY; CDR2 reads SVGAGI. The CDR3 sequence: CASSYRDRGYGYTF. CDR3 coding DNA: TGTGCCAGCAGTTACCGGGACAGGGGCTATGGCTACACCTTC.

The rearrangement joins TRBV6-1 to TRBJ2-1, with 11 nucleotides matching TRBD1. CDR1 MNHNS and CDR2 SASEGT come from the germline V gene. This CDR3 is 16 amino acids long. With 1 base clipped from V and 8 bases from J, the junction kept 7 bases outside the gene matches. The CDR3 nucleotides are TGTGCCAGCAGTGAAGTAAGAGGACAGGGGGCCGATGAGCAGTTCTTC. Protein sequence: CASSEVRGQGADEQFF.

Of note for this clone: One end of the junction varies from germline; a read error may be responsible. The V gene is TRBV19, the J gene TRBJ1-2, with D possibly matching TRBD1 (5 bases). This CDR3 has 13 amino acids. Per the germline V gene, CDR1 is LNHDA and CDR2 is SQIVND (reference sequence). DNA of the CDR3: TGTGCCAGTAGTAAGGGGCAAGGGGACGGCTCCACCTTC. Translation: CASSKGQGDGSTF.

V is TRBV2 and J is TRBJ2-7; possible D gene TRBD1, 5 bases. The CDR3 has 17 residues. Germline CDR1 is SNHLY and CDR2 is FYNNEI. With 6 bases removed from V and 3 bases from J, the gap between germline ends came to 24 bases. The CDR3 here is CASRPLAAGLSIYEQYF. Written as DNA, the CDR3 is TGTGCCAGCAGGCCGCTTGCGGCAGGGTTAAGTATCTACGAGCAGTACTTC.

This rearrangement joins TRBV7-6 to TRBJ2-1, with D maybe TRBD1 (5 bases). Germline V gene data show CDR1 as SGHVS and CDR2 as FNYEAQ. V shed 2 bases and J shed 0 bases, with 11 bases lying between them. The CDR3 consists of 16 residues. CDR3 protein: CASSLRSDSSYNEQFF. CDR3 in DNA: TGTGCCAGCAGCTTACGGTCAGACAGCTCCTACAATGAGCAGTTCTTC.

V gene TRBV7-8 combines with J gene TRBJ2-1; D remains unclear. V dropped 5 bases and J dropped 14 bases, with 19 bases sitting between them. CDR1 is SGHVS, CDR2 FQNEAQ, per germline. The length of the CDR3 is 13 residues. CDR3 bases: TGTGCCAGCAGCCACTTCCTAGAAGGTCATAAGTTCTTC. Translating gives CASSHFLEGHKFF.

This clone appeared a single time. Being one base from a much bigger clone, this may be a read error. The sample carries other DNA sequences with the same CDR3. The CDR3 DNA sequence: TGTGCCAGCAGCTTACTAGGACAGGGGTACGAGCAGTACTTC. Encoded protein: CASSLLGQGYEQYF. The V gene is TRBV7-3, the J gene TRBJ2-7; 9 bases line up with TRBD1. With V trimmed by 2 bases and J by 4 bases, 3 bases remained unmatched. CDR3 length: 14 residues. The germline V gene has CDR1 SGHTA and CDR2 FQGTGA.

The chain employs TRBV30 and TRBJ2-3; no firm D call. Germline V gene lookup returns CDR1 GTSNPN and CDR2 SVGIG (reference sequence). With 0 bases removed from V and 6 bases from J, the gap between germline ends came to 7 bases. The CDR3 extends over 12 amino acids. The CDR3 region is CAWSVKADTQYF. In DNA, the CDR3 is TGTGCCTGGAGTGTGAAGGCGGATACGCAGTATTTT. The variable domain in full, completed from reference TRBV30 and TRBJ2-3, reads SQTIHQWPATLVQPVGSPLSLECTVEGTSNPNLYWYRQAAGRGLQLLFYSVGIGQISSEVPQNLSASRPQDRQFILSSKKLLLSDSGFYLCAWSVKADTQYFGPGTRLTVL.

J is TRBJ2-3 and V is TRBV7-2, with D perhaps matching TRBD1 or TRBD2 (5 bases each). Per the germline V gene, CDR1 is SGHTA and CDR2 is FQGNSA. The ends were cut back, 2 bases at V and 1 base at J, with 7 bases in the middle. This CDR3 region has 14 residues. The CDR3, as DNA: TGTGCCAGCAGCTTAATGGGGGGCACAGATACGCAGTATTTT. Translation: CASSLMGGTDTQYF.

V is TRBV6-1 and J is TRBJ2-7; 9 nucleotides align to TRBD1. This CDR3 spans 14 amino acids. Per the germline V gene, CDR1 is MNHNS and CDR2 is SASEGT. V lost 4 bases, J lost 5 bases, and 6 bases stayed unmatched. As DNA, the CDR3 is TGTGCCAGCAGTGCGGGGACAGGGTACCACGAGCAGTACTTC. Translated: CASSAGTGYHEQYF.

The CDR3 bases are TGTGCCAGCTCACCGCCGACAGGACGGATCACTGAAGCTTTCTTT. Translated, it gives CASSPPTGRITEAFF. The chain carries TRBV18 and TRBJ1-1; D perhaps matches TRBD1 (6 bases). CDR1 is KGHSH and CDR2 is LQKENI in the germline V gene. The V end was cut by 3 bases, the J end by 4 bases, with 15 bases between. This CDR3 comprises 15 residues.